This TCR beta chain was sequenced for a study of tumor-infiltrating lymphocytes in primary liver carcinoma. The template, roughly 550 ng total RNA, yielded TCR beta cDNA made with a constant-region primer. TCR beta libraries came from three nested multiplex PCR rounds using slightly modified ARM-PCR. Each CDR3 protein is one row after TCRdb ran MiXCR on the multiplex PCR reads. Here the sample spans 150,000 to 200,000 distinct CDR3 sequences, around 81% being singletons. By share of the sample, this clonotype is medium-sized. Unsorted bulk tissue (about 20-32 mg) underwent RNA and DNA co-extraction. Sequencing was done on a sample of tumor tissue from primary liver carcinoma. The TCR was taken from a man between 40 and 49 years old with primary liver carcinoma and hepatitis B virus infection.

CDR3 sequence (DNA): TGTGCCAGCGCCCGAAGGGGCGGGGATTTACTTAATGAGCAGTTCTTC. Translation: CASARRGGDLLNEQFF. The genes are TRBV12-3 or TRBV12-4 and TRBJ2-1; TRBD2 is a possible D gene (6 bases). The CDR3 totals 16 residues. The V end lost 8 bases, the J end lost 7 bases, and 24 bases lay between the germline ends.